Detailed here is one TCR beta chain. This specimen belongs to a study of Graves' ophthalmopathy and Graves' hyperthyroidism. RNA transcripts yielded amplified TCR beta CDR3 regions. HTBI primers served in a first-round RT-PCR, which a second-round multiplex PCR followed. Each CDR3 protein gets one entry after TCRdb re-called the multiplex PCR reads with MiXCR. This sample has over 650,000 distinct CDR3 sequences, with about 38% found just once. The sequencing input was peripheral blood. The TCR originated in an adult man with Graves' ophthalmopathy.

The CDR3 nucleotides read TGCAGTGCCATAACTAGCGGGGGATCCTACGAGCAGTACTTC. It codes for CSAITSGGSYEQYF. The chain uses TRBV20-1 and TRBJ2-7; 11 bases are a match to TRBD2. Germline-derived CDR1 and CDR2 are DFQATT and SNEGSKA (reference sequence). The CDR3 sequence is 14 residues long. V was pared by 6 bases and J by 1 base, with 5 bases of the junction left unmatched.